The 16 T cell receptor beta chains given below trace back to one sample, sequenced in a study of shared clonotypes between healthy human individuals. Sequenced by immunoSEQ multiplex PCR; TCRdb stores in-frame clones only, minus some. This sample has roughly 450,000 clones, with about four fifths found just once. Sequencing input: PBMCs. Receptor source: a woman in her thirties or forties in good health. Some clones in this sample may be carry-over from other donors' samples.

This clone was detected only once. This rearrangement joins TRBV29-1 to TRBJ1-2; 9 bases map to TRBD1. The CDR3 length is 14 residues. The V gene end was trimmed by 4 bases and the J gene end by 3 bases; junction bases not matched to a gene: 6. CDR1 and CDR2 (germline): SQVTM, ANQGSEA. The CDR3 spells CSVAITGGDYGYTF. CDR3 bases: TGCAGCGTTGCTATTACAGGGGGCGACTATGGCTACACCTTC.

This clone came up many times. The V and J genes are TRBV9 and TRBJ2-7; 9 bases agree with TRBD2. CDR3 length equals 15 residues. The J segment lost 2 bases and the V segment lost 0 bases, leaving 3 bases of the junction unmatched. Per the germline V gene, CDR1 is SGDLS and CDR2 is YYNGEE. This CDR3 reads CASSVGASGAYEQYF. CDR3 DNA sequence: TGTGCCAGCAGCGTAGGGGCTAGCGGGGCCTACGAGCAGTACTTC.

J is TRBJ1-2 and V is TRBV27, with a possible D match to TRBD1 (6 bases). The CDR3 loop spans 15 amino acids. The V and J ends lost 5 bases and 4 bases respectively, with 17 bases between them. CDR1 MNHEY and CDR2 SMNVEV come from the germline V gene (reference sequence). The CDR3 sequence is CASSLLRDTFYGYTF. CDR3 nucleotide sequence: TGTGCCAGCAGTCTCCTGCGGGACACCTTCTATGGCTACACCTTC.

This clone was seen a handful of times. The chain recombines TRBV2 with TRBJ1-1; no firm D call. V was shortened by 4 bases and J by 0 bases, with 6 bases between the two germline ends. The CDR3 consists of 13 residues. Germline V gene lookup returns CDR1 SNHLY and CDR2 FYNNEI. In nucleotides, the CDR3 is TGTGCCAGCAGTGTAGAAGTGAACACTGAAGCTTTCTTT. The encoded protein is CASSVEVNTEAFF.

Comments on this clone: It is unclear where the CDR3 begins or ends on the DNA, so no DNA is shown, and the CDR3 is as TCRdb lists it. The gene calls are TRBV21-1 and TRBJ1-3; the DNA was not compared with TRBD1, the D call given in the table. TRBV21-1 is noted as a pseudogene. 20 amino acids form the CDR3, both terminal residues included. CDR3 region: CASSKVGTDSSVGSGNTIYF.

The V call is TRBV11-2, the J call TRBJ2-1, with TRBD2 matching 10 bases. The V segment lost 6 bases and the J segment 2 bases; nucleotides outside the gene matches: 13. The CDR3 is 18 amino acids. Germline V gives CDR1 SGHAT, CDR2 FQNNGV. The DNA for the CDR3 is TGTGCCAGCAGGGACCCAAAGGGGACTAGCGTGGCCTACAATGAGCAGTTCTTC. Amino acid sequence: CASRDPKGTSVAYNEQFF.

The V gene is TRBV28, the J gene TRBJ2-1; D is uncertain. Trimming shortened V by 1 base and J by 8 bases, and 9 bases separated the two germline ends. Germline CDR1 and CDR2: MDHEN and SYDVKM. This CDR3 region has 13 residues. The CDR3 reads CASSLSGGDEQFF. As DNA, the CDR3 is TGTGCCAGCAGTTTATCCGGCGGTGATGAGCAGTTCTTC.

V gene TRBV7-9 combines with J gene TRBJ2-7; no reliable D call. Trimming shortened V by 1 base and J by 5 bases, and 6 bases separated the two germline ends. CDR3 length: 12 residues. In germline, CDR1 is SEHNR, CDR2 FQNEAQ (reference sequence). CDR3 bases: TGTGCCAGCAGCTTAGAAGGTCACGAGCAGTACTTC. It is translated as CASSLEGHEQYF.

The chain joins TRBV6-1 to TRBJ2-7; 11 bases map to TRBD2. Trimming cost V 6 bases and J 2 bases; bases outside gene matches: 0. CDR3 length equals 13 residues. CDR1 is MNHNS, CDR2 SASEGT, per germline. The CDR3 nucleotides read TGTGCCAGCAGGACTAGCGGGACCTACGAGCAGTACTTC. It specifies CASRTSGTYEQYF.

J is TRBJ2-5 and V is TRBV11-1, with D unresolved. CDR3 length equals 13 residues. V shed 3 bases and J shed 1 base, with 6 bases lying between them. CDR1 is SGHAT, CDR2 FQDESV, per germline (reference sequence). CDR3 coding DNA: TGTGCCAGCAGCTTTGGGTTCCAAGAGACCCAGTACTTC. The encoded protein is CASSFGFQETQYF.

V usage is TRBV28 and J usage is TRBJ1-4; tentative D call: TRBD1 (6 bases). This CDR3 comprises 14 residues. Germline V CDR1 and CDR2: MDHEN, SYDVKM. V was clipped by 8 bases and J by 7 bases, with 17 bases between them. The CDR3 sequence is CASYPQGSPEKLFF. The DNA for the CDR3 is TGTGCCAGCTACCCACAGGGTTCCCCTGAAAAACTGTTTTTT. Combining the CDR3 with reference TRBV28 and TRBJ1-4 gives the whole variable domain DVKVTQSSRYLVKRTGEKVFLECVQDMDHENMFWYRQDPGLGLRLIYFSYDVKMKEKGDIPEGYSVSREKKERFSLILESASTNQTSMYLCASYPQGSPEKLFFGSGTQLSVL.

For this clone: The junction and the germline gene differ at one end; a read error may be behind it. The genes are TRBV29-1 and TRBJ1-2; TRBD1 matches at 8 bases. The CDR3 spans 11 residues. Germline lookup yields CDR1 SQVTM and CDR2 ANQGSEA. The CDR3 loop reads CSVEDGGQAFF. DNA for the CDR3: TGCAGCGTTGAAGATGGGGGACAGGCTTTCTTC.

The chain carries TRBV5-1 and TRBJ2-7; D is uncertain. Trimming took off 2 bases at V and 2 bases at J, with 17 bases between the two ends. The CDR3 loop spans 16 amino acids. The germline CDR1 and CDR2 sequences are SGHRS and YFSETQ. CDR3 sequence reads: CASSFSSNPAAYEQYF. The CDR3 DNA follows: TGCGCCAGCAGCTTTTCGAGTAACCCCGCCGCCTACGAGCAGTACTTC.

The CDR3 nucleotides read TGTGCCACCAGCAGAGAGGATACAGGGGACCTATACGAGCAGTACTTC. Protein: CATSREDTGDLYEQYF. This chain links TRBV15 with TRBJ2-7; 7 positions match TRBD1. Germline V gene sequence: CDR1 LNHNV, CDR2 YYDKDF (reference sequence). This CDR3 is 16 amino acids long. The V and J ends lost 0 bases and 4 bases, in that order; junction bases with no gene match: 9.

The genes are TRBV5-1 and TRBJ2-3; 9 bases line up with TRBD1. V lost 7 bases, J lost 3 bases, and 12 bases stayed unmatched. Germline V gene lookup returns CDR1 SGHRS and CDR2 YFSETQ. The CDR3 contains 16 residues. The CDR3 bases are TGCGCCAGCTCCTCCCCTAGGACAGGGGAGACAGATACGCAGTATTTT. This codes for CASSSPRTGETDTQYF.

This sequence joins TRBV5-1 and TRBJ2-5; 8 bases line up with TRBD2. Judging by the DNA end, TRBJ2-7 fits better; the J call may be wrong. The CDR3 contains 13 residues. Germline values: CDR1 SGHRS, CDR2 YFSETQ. The CDR3 loop is CASSVAGSTEQYF. The CDR3 DNA reads as TGCGCCAGCTCAGTAGCGGGATCCACCGAGCAGTACTTC.